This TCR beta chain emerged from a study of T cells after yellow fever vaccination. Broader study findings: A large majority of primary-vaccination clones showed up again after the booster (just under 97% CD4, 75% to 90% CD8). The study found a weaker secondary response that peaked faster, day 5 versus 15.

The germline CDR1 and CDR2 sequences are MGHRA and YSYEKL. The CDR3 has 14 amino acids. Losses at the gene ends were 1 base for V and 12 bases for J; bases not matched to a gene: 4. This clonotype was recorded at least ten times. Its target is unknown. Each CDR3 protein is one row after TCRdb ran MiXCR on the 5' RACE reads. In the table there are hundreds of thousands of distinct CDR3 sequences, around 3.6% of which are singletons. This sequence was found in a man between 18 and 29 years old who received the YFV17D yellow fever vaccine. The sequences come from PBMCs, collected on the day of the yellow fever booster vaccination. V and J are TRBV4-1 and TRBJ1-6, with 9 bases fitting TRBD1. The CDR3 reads CASSQGNRGLPLHF. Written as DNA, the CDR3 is TGCGCCAGCAGCCAAGGAAACAGGGGGCTACCCCTCCACTTT.